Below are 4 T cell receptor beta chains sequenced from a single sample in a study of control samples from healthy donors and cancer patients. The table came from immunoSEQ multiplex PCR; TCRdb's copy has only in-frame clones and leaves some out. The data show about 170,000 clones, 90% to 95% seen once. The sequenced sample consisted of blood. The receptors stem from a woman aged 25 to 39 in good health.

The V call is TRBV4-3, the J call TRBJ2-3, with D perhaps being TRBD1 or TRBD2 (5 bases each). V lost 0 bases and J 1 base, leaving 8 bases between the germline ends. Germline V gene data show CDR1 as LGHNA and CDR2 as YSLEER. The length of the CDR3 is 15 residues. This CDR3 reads CASSQDRGGTDTQYF. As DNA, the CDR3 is TGCGCCAGCAGCCAAGATCGGGGCGGCACAGATACGCAGTATTTT.

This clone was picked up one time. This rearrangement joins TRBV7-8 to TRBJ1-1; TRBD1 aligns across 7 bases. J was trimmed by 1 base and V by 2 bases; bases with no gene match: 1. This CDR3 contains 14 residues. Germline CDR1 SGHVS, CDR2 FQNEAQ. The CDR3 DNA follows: TGTGCCAGCAGCTTAAGGACAGGGAACACTGAAGCTTTCTTT. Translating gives CASSLRTGNTEAFF. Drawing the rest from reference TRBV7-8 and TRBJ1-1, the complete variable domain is GAGVSQSPRYKVAKRGQDVALRCDPISGHVSLFWYQQALGQGPEFLTYFQNEAQLDKSGLPSDRFFAERPEGSVSTLKIQRTQQEDSAVYLCASSLRTGNTEAFFGQGTRLTVV.

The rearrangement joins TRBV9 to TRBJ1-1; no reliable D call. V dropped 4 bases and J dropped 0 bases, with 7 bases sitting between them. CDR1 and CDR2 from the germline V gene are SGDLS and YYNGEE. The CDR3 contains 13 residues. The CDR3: CASSSSVNTEAFF. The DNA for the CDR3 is TGTGCCAGCAGCTCATCGGTGAACACTGAAGCTTTCTTT.

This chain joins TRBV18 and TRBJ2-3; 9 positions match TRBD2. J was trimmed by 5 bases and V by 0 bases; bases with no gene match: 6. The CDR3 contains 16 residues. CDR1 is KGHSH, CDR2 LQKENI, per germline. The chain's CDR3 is CASSPPGGGALDTQYF. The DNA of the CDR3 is TGTGCCAGCTCACCACCCGGCGGGGGGGCCTTAGATACGCAGTATTTT.